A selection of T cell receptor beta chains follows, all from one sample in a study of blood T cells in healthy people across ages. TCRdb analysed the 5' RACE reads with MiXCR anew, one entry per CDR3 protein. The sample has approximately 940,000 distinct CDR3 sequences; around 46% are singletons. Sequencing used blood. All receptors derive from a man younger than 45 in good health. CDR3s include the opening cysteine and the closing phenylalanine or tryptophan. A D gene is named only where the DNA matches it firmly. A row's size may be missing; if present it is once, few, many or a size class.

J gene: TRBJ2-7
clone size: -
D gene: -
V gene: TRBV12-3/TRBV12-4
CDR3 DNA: TGTGCCAGCAGCCTAGGAGGGGTGGAGACCCGGTACTTC
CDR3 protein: CASSLGGVETRYF

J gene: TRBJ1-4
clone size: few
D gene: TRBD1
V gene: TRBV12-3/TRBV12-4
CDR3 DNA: TGTGCCAGCAGTTCCAGGGGGAGGGCTAATGAAAAACTGTTTTTT
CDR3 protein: CASSSRGRANEKLFF

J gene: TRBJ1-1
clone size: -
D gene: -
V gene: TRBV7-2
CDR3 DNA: TGTGCCAGCAGCTACGGGCCTGAAAACACTGAAGCTTTCTTT
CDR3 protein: CASSYGPENTEAFF

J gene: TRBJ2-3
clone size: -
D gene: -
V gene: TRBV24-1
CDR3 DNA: TGTGCCACCAGTGTCCAAGGGGCCGTCACAGATACGCAGTATTTT
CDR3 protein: CATSVQGAVTDTQYF

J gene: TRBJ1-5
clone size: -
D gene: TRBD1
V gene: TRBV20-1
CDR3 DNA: TGCAGTGCACGGCCCGGGACAGGGGGCTGGAATCAGCCCCAGCATTTT
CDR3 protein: CSARPGTGGWNQPQHF

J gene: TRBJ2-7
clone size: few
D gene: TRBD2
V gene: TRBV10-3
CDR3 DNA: TGTGCCATCAGGGTAGCGGGGGGGGTATACGAGCAGTACTTC
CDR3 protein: CAIRVAGGVYEQYF

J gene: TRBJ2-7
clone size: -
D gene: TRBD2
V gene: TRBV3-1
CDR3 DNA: TGTGCCAGCAGCCAAGATCTCGGGGGGGGAACCTCCTACGAGCAGTACTTC
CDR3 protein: CASSQDLGGGTSYEQYF

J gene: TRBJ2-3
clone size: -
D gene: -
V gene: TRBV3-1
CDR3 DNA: TGTGCCAGCAGCCGATATACAGAGACCGATACGCAGTATTTT
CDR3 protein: CASSRYTETDTQYF

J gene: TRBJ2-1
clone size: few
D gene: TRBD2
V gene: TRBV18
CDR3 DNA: TGTGCCAGCTCACCCCTCGGGGTAGCGGGGTACAATGAGCAGTTCTTC
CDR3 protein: CASSPLGVAGYNEQFF

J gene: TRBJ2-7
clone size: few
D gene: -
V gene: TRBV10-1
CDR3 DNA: TGCGCCAGCAGTGTAAGGGAAGATGGGGAGTACGAGCAGTACTTC
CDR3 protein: CASSVREDGEYEQYF

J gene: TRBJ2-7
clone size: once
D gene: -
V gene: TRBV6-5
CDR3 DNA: TGTGCCAGCAGTTACACTTGGACAGATGCCTACGAGCAGTACTTC
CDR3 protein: CASSYTWTDAYEQYF

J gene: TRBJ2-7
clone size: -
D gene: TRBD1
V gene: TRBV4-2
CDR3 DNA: TGTGCCAGCAGCGCCGGGACAGGGTTAACCTACGAGCAGTACTTC
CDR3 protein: CASSAGTGLTYEQYF

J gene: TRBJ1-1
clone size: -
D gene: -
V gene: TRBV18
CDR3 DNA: TGTGCCAGCTCACCGGGGCAGGGGATAAACACTGAAGCTTTCTTT
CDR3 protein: CASSPGQGINTEAFF

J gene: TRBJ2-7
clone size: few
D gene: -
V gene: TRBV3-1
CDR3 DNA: TGTGCCAGCAGCCAAGATTGGGGCAGGACGGACGAGCAGTACTTC
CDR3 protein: CASSQDWGRTDEQYF

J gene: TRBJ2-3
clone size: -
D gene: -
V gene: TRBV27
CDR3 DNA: TGTGCCAGCAGTCTGGACAGCCTCATCACAGATACGCAGTATTTT
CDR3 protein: CASSLDSLITDTQYF

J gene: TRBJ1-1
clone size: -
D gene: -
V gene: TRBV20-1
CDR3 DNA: TGCAGTGCTAGAGGGGGGGCTAACACTGAAGCTTTCTTT
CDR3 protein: CSARGGANTEAFF

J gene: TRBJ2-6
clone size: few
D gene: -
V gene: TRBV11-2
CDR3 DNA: TGTGCTAGCAGCTCAATAGGGACTGAGGCGTTCTCTGGGGCCAACGTCCTGACTTTC
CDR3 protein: CASSSIGTEAFSGANVLTF

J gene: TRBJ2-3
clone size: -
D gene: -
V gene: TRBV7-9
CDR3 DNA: TGTGCCAGCAGCTTAGGCCCGGGTGGTCCTAGCACAGATACGCAGTATTTT
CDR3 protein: CASSLGPGGPSTDTQYF

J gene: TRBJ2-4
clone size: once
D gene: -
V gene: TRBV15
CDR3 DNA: TGTGCCACCAGCAGCCCTCAGGTCCTCGCAGCCAAAAACATTCAGTACTTC
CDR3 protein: CATSSPQVLAAKNIQYF

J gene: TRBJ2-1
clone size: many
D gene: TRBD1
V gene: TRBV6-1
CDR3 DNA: TGTGCCAGCAGGGGGACAGGAGGGCGTTTAGTTACCTACAATGAGCAGTTCTTC
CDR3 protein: CASRGTGGRLVTYNEQFF

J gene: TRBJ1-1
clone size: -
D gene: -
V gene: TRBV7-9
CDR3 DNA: TGTGCCAGCAGCTTAGCGCAGCCAAGGAACACTGAAGCTTTCTTT
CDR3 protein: CASSLAQPRNTEAFF

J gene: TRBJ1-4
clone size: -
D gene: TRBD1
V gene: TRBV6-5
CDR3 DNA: TGTGCCAGCAGTCCCGGGACAGGGAAGGAAAAACTGTTTTTT
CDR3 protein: CASSPGTGKEKLFF

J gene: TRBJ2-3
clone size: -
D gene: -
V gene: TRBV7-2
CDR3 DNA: TGTGCCAGCAGCTTACCCCGTTCCGGTGCCACAGATACGCAGTATTTT
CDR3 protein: CASSLPRSGATDTQYF

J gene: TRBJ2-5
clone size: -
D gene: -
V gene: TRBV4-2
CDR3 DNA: TGTGCCAGCAGCCTCGGCCCTGTGTACCAAGAGACCCAGTACTTC
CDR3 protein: CASSLGPVYQETQYF

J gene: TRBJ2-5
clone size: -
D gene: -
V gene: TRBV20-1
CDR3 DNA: TGCAGTGCCCTGACTTGGTCGGAGCAGTACTTC
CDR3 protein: CSALTWSEQYF

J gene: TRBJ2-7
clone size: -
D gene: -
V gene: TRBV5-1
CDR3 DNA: TGCGCCAGCAGCCCGGACAACCCCTACGAGCAGTACTTC
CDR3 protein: CASSPDNPYEQYF

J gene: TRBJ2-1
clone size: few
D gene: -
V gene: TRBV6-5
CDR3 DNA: TGTGCCAGCAGAAGACAGTCCAATGAGCAGTTCTTC
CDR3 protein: CASRRQSNEQFF

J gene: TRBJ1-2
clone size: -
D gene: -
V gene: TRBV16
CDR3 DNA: TGTGCCAGCAGCGTCTCCGGGGCTAACTATGGCTACACCTTC
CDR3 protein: CASSVSGANYGYTF

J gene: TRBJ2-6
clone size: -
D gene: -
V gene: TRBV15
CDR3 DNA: TGTGCCACCAGCAGAGATCTGGGGGCTGGGGCCAACGTCCTGACTTTC
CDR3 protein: CATSRDLGAGANVLTF